This T cell receptor beta chain was captured by sequencing in a study of glioma-infiltrating T cells (dated by TCRdb to 2016 to 2017). Regarding the research as a whole: The study sequenced TCR alpha- and beta-chain repertoires from glioma tissue, from non-neoplastic brain tissue and from matched peripheral blood mononuclear cells. To measure divergence between tissue and blood T-cell populations, each tissue-infiltrating repertoire was compared with the peripheral blood repertoire of the same patient. The paired cohort comprised three low-grade glioma patients, about eight primary glioblastoma patients and three non-glioma patients contributing non-neoplastic brain tissue.

Ends trimmed: V by 2 bases, J by 2 bases; bases unmatched to a gene: 10. From the cysteine up to the phenylalanine, the CDR3 has a length of 16 residues. Only the CDR3 portion is preserved as DNA: 48 bases, with reading frame beginning at the first base. For CDR1 and CDR2, the germline V gene (reference sequence) lists DFQATT and SNEGSKA. Concerning this clonotype: This clone's antigen is unknown. Base qualities are not at hand, and no much larger clone is one base apart.

General study outcomes and caveats: Tissue and blood shared very few CDR3 sequences, a result attributed to high CDR3 diversity and limited sampling. VJ-independent divergence between tissue and blood was found to be below expectation in non-neoplastic patients but above expectation in all gliomas, particularly low-grade gliomas. Small numbers underpinned the group comparisons: about 8 glioblastoma patients, three low-grade glioma patients and three non-neoplastic patients.

The iRepertoire nested amplicon-rescue multiplex PCR (arm-PCR) platform was used to amplify TCR alpha and beta CDR3 regions from RNA. One-step reverse transcription and amplification used about 95-400 ng of tissue mRNA or PBMC total RNA as input. Following bead purification, Illumina adapters were added through a secondary multiplex PCR, and the libraries were then gel-purified between 200 and 400 bp. Internal 6-nucleotide barcodes were carried by the libraries and were used for demultiplexing. Sequencing of libraries was performed on an Illumina MiSeq with 2x220 or 2x250 nucleotide paired-end reads. Processing in the source paper ran as follows. Paired reads were merged with FLASH 1.2.11 and aligned to the GRCh37 human genome with BWA-MEM before extracting TRA and TRB reads. V and J assignment used an IMGT-derived reference of cassette sequences and CDR3 motifs that included pseudogenes. Reads were translated in three frames, and productive CDR3s were defined by a C…FGXG motif without stop codons. Clonotypes were defined as unique combinations of V-J cassette pair and CDR3 amino acid sequence. Reads were filtered by Hamming distance, with the threshold set by the sequence error rate of each sample in mapped regions. Through fastp at Q25 and MiXCR, TCRdb rebuilt clones from the public reads, retaining in-frame beta chains. Rows matching on CDR3 protein sequence are summarized as one entry with the most common DNA and genes. The V and J calls were not made by the authors but by TCRdb's processing. The sample table contains over 140,000 distinct CDR3 sequences; only one count was recorded for around 42% of them. The biggest ten clones account for 15% to 25% of the sample.

This chain is built from TRBV20-1 and TRBJ1-1, and TRBD1 matches 8 of the central bases. This sequence was found in a human donor with low-grade glioma or glioblastoma, undergoing nonglioma brain surgery, or in good health (not recorded which). Source material: glioma tissue, nonneoplastic brain tissue, or PBMCs (not recorded which). The CDR3 region: CSARSGQALINTEAFF. The DNA is TGCAGTGCTAGATCGGGACAGGCCCTAATCAACACTGAAGCTTTCTTT.